This T cell receptor (beta chain) was captured by sequencing in a study of blood T cell repertoires in COVID-19. Germline values: CDR1 ENHRY, CDR2 SYGVKD. Trimming removed 6 bases from V and 2 bases from J, with 15 bases in between. This CDR3 contains 15 residues. Some clones are missing from TCRdb's copy, which holds only in-frame ones; the method was immunoSEQ multiplex PCR. The sample records 300,000 to 350,000 clones, roughly 89% being singletons. The V call is TRBV10-3, the J call TRBJ2-3; maybe TRBD2 (6 bases). The sequenced material came from PBMCs or T cells enriched from blood (not recorded which). This TCR was recovered from a woman under 30 with acute COVID-19. CDR3 amino acids: CAISQGPSVTDTQYF. Written as DNA, the CDR3 is TGTGCCATCAGCCAAGGGCCTAGCGTCACAGATACGCAGTATTTT.